The clone carrying this T cell receptor beta chain occurred a few times. The junction departs from the called germline gene at one end, perhaps through a read error. The sample is drawn from a study of T-cell reconstitution after alpha-beta-depleted transplantation in children. Germline V lookup: CDR1 MNHEY, CDR2 SMNVEV (reference sequence). CDR3 length equals 14 residues. Unique molecular identifiers were incorporated into the prepared TCRbeta library. TCRdb reprocessed the PCR reads via MiXCR and lists one record per CDR3 protein. This table has roughly 500,000 distinct CDR3 sequences, approximately 30% appearing once.

The material sequenced was PBMCs from the stem cell graft donor, taken from the stem cell graft. The TCR sequence derives from a human donor who donated a stem cell graft to a child with aplastic anemia. The chain combines TRBV27 with TRBJ2-1; TRBD1 might be the D (6 bases). The CDR3 protein is CTSSHRASYNEQFF. DNA of the CDR3: TGCACCAGCAGTCACAGGGCCTCCTACAATGAGCAGTTCTTC.